Each of the 6 T cell receptor beta chains below was sequenced from the same sample in a study of blood T cell repertoires in COVID-19. Generated by immunoSEQ multiplex PCR, the TCRdb table keeps only in-frame clones and is missing some. This table has approximately 60,000 clones, 65% to 80% appearing once. Sequencing was done on a sample of peripheral blood. Receptors were obtained from a man aged 60 to 75 with acute or convalescent COVID-19.

The chain has TRBV6-6 and TRBJ2-6; no clear D. Trimming took off 10 bases at V and 4 bases at J, with 11 bases between the two ends. The CDR3 totals 13 residues. Germline V lookup: CDR1 MNHNY, CDR2 SVGAGI (reference sequence). CDR3 amino acids: CATAVAGANVLTF. As DNA, the CDR3 is TGTGCCACGGCGGTTGCCGGGGCCAACGTCCTGACTTTC.

This chain links TRBV9 with TRBJ2-7; D is possibly TRBD1 (6 bases). CDR1 is SGDLS, CDR2 YYNGEE, per germline. The V and J ends lost 0 bases and 2 bases respectively, with 15 bases between them. The CDR3 spans 16 residues. In DNA, the CDR3 is TGTGCCAGCAGCGTAGGGCAGGGGTGGCCCCCCTACGAGCAGTACTTC. This encodes CASSVGQGWPPYEQYF.

The chain is built from TRBV6-1 and TRBJ1-5; TRBD1 agrees at 7 bases. The CDR3 loop spans 16 amino acids. The V segment lost 4 bases and the J segment 3 bases; nucleotides outside the gene matches: 9. Germline-derived CDR1 and CDR2 are MNHNS and SASEGT. As DNA, the CDR3 is TGTGCCAGCAGTGCCCGAGGCAGGGGGACCAATCAGCCCCAGCATTTT. Translated: CASSARGRGTNQPQHF.

CDR3 in amino acids: CAWGPGTGLYETQYF. In nucleotides, the CDR3 is TGTGCCTGGGGCCCTGGGACAGGGCTTTACGAGACCCAGTACTTC. The chain combines TRBV30 with TRBJ2-5; the match to TRBD1 covers 9 bases. J was trimmed by 5 bases and V by 5 bases; bases with no gene match: 12. The germline CDR1 and CDR2 sequences are GTSNPN and SVGIG (reference sequence). This CDR3 is 15 amino acids long.

The chain is built from TRBV2 and TRBJ2-5; 8 positions agree with TRBD1. V lost 11 bases, J lost 10 bases, and 15 bases stayed unmatched. This CDR3 spans 13 amino acids. Germline lookup yields CDR1 SNHLY and CDR2 FYNNEI. CDR3 amino acids: CAGRGTGVGDQYF. CDR3 nucleotides: TGTGCCGGACGAGGGACAGGCGTGGGGGACCAGTACTTC.

The chain carries TRBV6-4 and TRBJ2-5; D is ambiguous. The CDR3 length is 13 residues. The germline gives CDR1 MRHNA, CDR2 SNTAGT. V was pared by 3 bases and J by 2 bases, with 7 bases between. The CDR3 spells CASSETQQETQYF. The CDR3 coding sequence is TGTGCCAGCAGTGAGACTCAGCAAGAGACCCAGTACTTC.